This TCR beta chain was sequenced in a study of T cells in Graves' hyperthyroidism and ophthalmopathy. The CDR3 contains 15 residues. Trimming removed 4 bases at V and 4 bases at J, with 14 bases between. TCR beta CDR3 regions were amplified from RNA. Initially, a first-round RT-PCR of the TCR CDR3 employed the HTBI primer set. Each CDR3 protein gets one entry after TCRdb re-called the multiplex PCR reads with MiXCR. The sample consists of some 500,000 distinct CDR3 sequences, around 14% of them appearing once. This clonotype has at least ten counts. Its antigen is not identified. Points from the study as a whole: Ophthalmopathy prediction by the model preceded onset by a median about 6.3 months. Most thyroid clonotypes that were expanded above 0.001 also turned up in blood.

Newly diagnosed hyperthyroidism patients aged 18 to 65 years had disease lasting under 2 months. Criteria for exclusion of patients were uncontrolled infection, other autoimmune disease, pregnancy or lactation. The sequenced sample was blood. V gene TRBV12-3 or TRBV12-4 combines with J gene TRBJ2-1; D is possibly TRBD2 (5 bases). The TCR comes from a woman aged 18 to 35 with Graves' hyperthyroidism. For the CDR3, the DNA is TGTGCCAGCAGTTCCCCCGTGGAGGTTTACAATGAGCAGTTCTTC. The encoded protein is CASSSPVEVYNEQFF.